The source of this TCR beta chain is a study of identical twins. Of note for this clonotype: Its antigen is undetermined.

The cDNA had a unique molecular identifier and a template-switch universal primer site. MiXCR, run by TCRdb on the 5' RACE reads, gives a single entry per CDR3 protein. The data hold under 400,000 distinct CDR3 sequences, with 8.5% to 10% observed a single time. Findings of the study overall: For zero-insertion analyses, partial confounding could come from invariant MAIT and iNKT cells.

Germline V gene sequence: CDR1 SGHRS, CDR2 YFSETQ. With 4 bases clipped from V and 0 bases from J, the junction kept 6 bases outside the gene matches. The CDR3 totals 17 residues. With no exceptions, donors were healthy Caucasians. The gene calls are TRBV5-1 and TRBJ2-1, with 11 positions matching TRBD2. Sequencing was carried out using naive T cells sorted from blood. The source of this sequence is a woman aged 50 to 60 in good health. CDR3 coding DNA: TGCGCCAGCAGCCTGTTAGCGGGAGGGGGCTCCTACAATGAGCAGTTCTTC. It codes for CASSLLAGGGSYNEQFF.